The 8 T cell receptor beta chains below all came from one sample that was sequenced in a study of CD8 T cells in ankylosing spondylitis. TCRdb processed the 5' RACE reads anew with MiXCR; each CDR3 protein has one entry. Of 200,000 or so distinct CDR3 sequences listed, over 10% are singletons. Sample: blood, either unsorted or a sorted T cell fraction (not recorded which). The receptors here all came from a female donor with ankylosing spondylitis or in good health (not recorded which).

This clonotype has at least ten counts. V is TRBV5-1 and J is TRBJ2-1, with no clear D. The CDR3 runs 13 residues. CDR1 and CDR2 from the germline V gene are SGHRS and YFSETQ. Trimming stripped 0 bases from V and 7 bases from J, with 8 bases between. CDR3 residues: CASSLGDENEQFF. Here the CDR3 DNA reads TGCGCCAGCAGCTTGGGCGACGAGAATGAGCAGTTCTTC.

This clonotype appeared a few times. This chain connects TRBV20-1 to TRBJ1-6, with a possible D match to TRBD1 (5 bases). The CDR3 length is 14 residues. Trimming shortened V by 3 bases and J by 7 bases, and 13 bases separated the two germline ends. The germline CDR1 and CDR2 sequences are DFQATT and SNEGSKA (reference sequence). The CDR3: CSARTGGVNSPLHF. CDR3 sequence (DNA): TGCAGTGCTAGGACGGGGGGAGTGAATTCACCCCTCCACTTT.

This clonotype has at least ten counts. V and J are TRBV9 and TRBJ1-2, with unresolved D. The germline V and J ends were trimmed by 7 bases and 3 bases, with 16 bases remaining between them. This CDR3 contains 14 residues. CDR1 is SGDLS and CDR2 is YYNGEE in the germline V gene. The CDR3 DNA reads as TGTGCCAGCCGCGGACCCAACCTAGACTATGGCTACACCTTC. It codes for CASRGPNLDYGYTF.

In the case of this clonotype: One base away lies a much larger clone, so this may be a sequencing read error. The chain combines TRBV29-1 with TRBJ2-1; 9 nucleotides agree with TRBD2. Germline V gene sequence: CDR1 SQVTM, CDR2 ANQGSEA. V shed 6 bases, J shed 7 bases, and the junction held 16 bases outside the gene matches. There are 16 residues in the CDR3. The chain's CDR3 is CSVLNPLELAGNEQFF. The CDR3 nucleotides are TGCAGCGTCCTCAATCCCCTTGAACTAGCGGGTAATGAGCAGTTCTTC.

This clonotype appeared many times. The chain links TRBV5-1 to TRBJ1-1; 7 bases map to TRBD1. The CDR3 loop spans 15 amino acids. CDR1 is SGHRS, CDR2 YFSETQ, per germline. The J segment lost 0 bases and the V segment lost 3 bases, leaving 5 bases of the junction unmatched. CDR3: CASSSGQRMNTEAFF. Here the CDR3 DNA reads TGCGCCAGCAGCTCGGGACAGCGTATGAACACTGAAGCTTTCTTT.

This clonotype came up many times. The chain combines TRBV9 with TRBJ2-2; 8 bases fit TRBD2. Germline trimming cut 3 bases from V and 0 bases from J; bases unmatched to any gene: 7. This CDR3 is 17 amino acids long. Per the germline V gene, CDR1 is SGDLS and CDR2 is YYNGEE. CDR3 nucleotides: TGTGCCAGCAGCGGATATAGCGGGAACTCGAACACCGGGGAGCTGTTTTTT. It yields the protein CASSGYSGNSNTGELFF.

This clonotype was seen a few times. CDR3 nucleotide sequence: TGTGCCAGCAGCTCTCCCCCGGGGATGGGACTAGCGACAGATACGCAGTATTTT. This translates into CASSSPPGMGLATDTQYF. The chain links TRBV11-2 to TRBJ2-3, with 10 bases lining up with TRBD2. CDR1 is SGHAT, CDR2 FQNNGV, per germline. J gave up 3 bases and V 4 bases, and 13 bases lay outside the gene matches. The CDR3 is 18 residues long.

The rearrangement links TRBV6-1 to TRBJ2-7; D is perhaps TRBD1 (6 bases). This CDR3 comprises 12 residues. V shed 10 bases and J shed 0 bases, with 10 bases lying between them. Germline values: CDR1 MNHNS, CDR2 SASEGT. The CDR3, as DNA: TGTGCCACCCCGGACAGCTCCTACGAGCAGTACTTC. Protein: CATPDSSYEQYF.